These 21 T cell receptor beta chains came from one sample sequenced in a study of blood T cell repertoires in COVID-19. TCRdb keeps only in-frame clones here, not all; method: immunoSEQ multiplex PCR. This table has approximately 150,000 clones, about 85% appearing once. Source material: PBMCs or T cells enriched from blood (not recorded which). These receptors came from a woman in her thirties or forties with acute COVID-19.

The chain couples TRBV4-1 to TRBJ2-1; the D gene is possibly TRBD2 (6 bases). The length of the CDR3 is 15 residues. The germline V gene has CDR1 MGHRA and CDR2 YSYEKL. Trimming took 0 bases from V and 8 from J, leaving 14 bases between them. Here the CDR3 reads CASSQERRGMDEQFF. The CDR3 nucleotides read TGCGCCAGCAGCCAAGAAAGGCGGGGTATGGATGAGCAGTTCTTC.

This chain connects TRBV7-9 to TRBJ2-5; 9 nucleotides line up with TRBD1. This CDR3 spans 15 amino acids. Germline values: CDR1 SEHNR, CDR2 FQNEAQ (reference sequence). The V segment lost 6 bases and the J segment 4 bases; nucleotides outside the gene matches: 9. CDR3 protein: CASSPLGQGGETQYF. CDR3 in DNA: TGTGCCAGCAGTCCACTGGGACAGGGCGGAGAGACCCAGTACTTC.

There are a few counts of this clone. The gene calls are TRBV6-5 and TRBJ1-5; 8 positions match TRBD1. Per germline, CDR1 MNHEY and CDR2 SVGAGI. The CDR3 consists of 14 residues. The J segment lost 8 bases and the V segment lost 6 bases, leaving 9 bases of the junction unmatched. The CDR3: CASSSSGGIKPQHF. The CDR3 region has the DNA TGTGCCAGCAGCAGCTCAGGGGGCATCAAGCCCCAGCATTTT.

V is TRBV7-8 and J is TRBJ2-2, with 7 bases aligning to TRBD2. CDR1 and CDR2 (germline): SGHVS, FQNEAQ. V was pared by 6 bases and J by 7 bases, with 5 bases of the junction left unmatched. The CDR3 consists of 13 residues. CDR3 loop: CASRQGGSGELFF. The CDR3 DNA reads as TGTGCCAGCAGGCAGGGCGGGAGCGGGGAGCTGTTTTTT. The full variable domain, completed using reference TRBV7-8 and TRBJ2-2, is GAGVSQSPRYKVAKRGQDVALRCDPISGHVSLFWYQQALGQGPEFLTYFQNEAQLDKSGLPSDRFFAERPEGSVSTLKIQRTQQEDSAVYLCASRQGGSGELFFGEGSRLTVL.

This clone occurred a few times. V and J are TRBV19 and TRBJ1-2; D unresolved. The germline CDR1 and CDR2 sequences are LNHDA and SQIVND (reference sequence). Trimming left V 5 bases short and J 6 bases short, with 13 bases between. The CDR3 extends over 13 amino acids. The CDR3 nucleotides are TGTGCCAGTAGTCCGCAGGATCAGGATGGCTACACCTTC. Its protein product is CASSPQDQDGYTF.

This rearrangement joins TRBV30 to TRBJ2-1; TRBD2 matches at 8 bases. CDR3 length equals 14 residues. Per the germline V gene, CDR1 is GTSNPN and CDR2 is SVGIG (reference sequence). V was clipped by 4 bases and J by 7 bases; unmatched bases: 9. CDR3 coding DNA: TGTGCCTGGACCCGGAGGACTAGCCGGAATGAGCAGTTCTTC. Its translation: CAWTRRTSRNEQFF.

The gene calls are TRBV7-8 and TRBJ1-1; the D gene is possibly TRBD1 (5 bases). Germline V CDR1 and CDR2: SGHVS, FQNEAQ. V was cut by 7 bases and J by 4 bases, with 13 bases left in between. The CDR3 totals 13 residues. The CDR3: CASTISQGTEAFF. The CDR3, as DNA: TGTGCCAGCACCATTAGTCAGGGCACTGAAGCTTTCTTT. Filled out from reference TRBV7-8 and TRBJ1-1, the complete variable domain reads GAGVSQSPRYKVAKRGQDVALRCDPISGHVSLFWYQQALGQGPEFLTYFQNEAQLDKSGLPSDRFFAERPEGSVSTLKIQRTQQEDSAVYLCASTISQGTEAFFGQGTRLTVV.

The J gene is TRBJ1-3, the V gene TRBV4-2; D might be TRBD1 (6 bases). V lost 0 bases and J 2 bases, leaving 8 bases between the germline ends. Germline-derived CDR1 and CDR2 are LGHNA and YNFKEQ. The length of the CDR3 is 15 residues. This CDR3 is CASSQDQGTGNTIYF. DNA for the CDR3: TGTGCCAGCAGCCAAGACCAGGGGACTGGAAACACCATATATTTT.

The gene calls are TRBV4-1 and TRBJ2-1; D is possibly TRBD2 (6 bases). The V end was cut by 0 bases, the J end by 7 bases, with 7 bases between. The V gene's germline CDR1 is MGHRA and CDR2 YSYEKL. CDR3 length: 13 residues. In DNA, the CDR3 is TGCGCCAGCAGCCAAGATGCGGGGAATGAGCAGTTCTTC. Amino acids: CASSQDAGNEQFF.

This clone was seen a single time. This chain joins TRBV5-1 and TRBJ2-5; D gene uncertain. Trimming shortened V by 4 bases and J by 3 bases, and 16 bases separated the two germline ends. The CDR3 has 15 amino acids. Germline values: CDR1 SGHRS, CDR2 YFSETQ. The CDR3 reads CASSANPQNKETQYF. Written as DNA, the CDR3 is TGCGCCAGCAGCGCGAACCCACAGAACAAAGAGACCCAGTACTTC. The complete variable domain, with remaining parts taken from reference TRBV5-1 and TRBJ2-5, reads KAGVTQTPRYLIKTRGQQVTLSCSPISGHRSVSWYQQTPGQGLQFLFEYFSETQRNKGNFPGRFSGRQFSNSRSEMNVSTLELGDSALYLCASSANPQNKETQYFGPGTRLLVL.

The rearrangement links TRBV6-4 to TRBJ2-3, with D perhaps TRBD2 (5 bases). The V end lost 8 bases, the J end lost 4 bases, and 13 bases lay between the germline ends. The CDR3 consists of 13 residues. Germline lookup yields CDR1 MRHNA and CDR2 SNTAGT. CDR3 loop: CASSLGEADTQYF. In DNA, the CDR3 is TGTGCCAGCTCCCTGGGAGAGGCAGATACGCAGTATTTT.

This clone was seen only a few times. The gene calls are TRBV6-6 and TRBJ2-7; 7 nucleotides agree with TRBD2. Per germline, CDR1 MNHNY and CDR2 SVGAGI (reference sequence). The CDR3 covers 13 residues. V gave up 5 bases and J gave up 3 bases; unmatched junction bases: 4. In DNA, the CDR3 is TGTGCCAGCAGTCCGAGCGGGGACTACGAGCAGTACTTC. Protein sequence: CASSPSGDYEQYF.

This sequence joins TRBV6-5 and TRBJ2-1; tentative D call: TRBD2 (6 bases). From germline, CDR1 is MNHEY and CDR2 SVGAGI. The CDR3 consists of 15 residues. V dropped 7 bases and J dropped 4 bases, with 17 bases sitting between them. The CDR3 nucleotides read TGTGCCAGCATTCTCGGACTACCGTCTTACAATGAGCAGTTCTTC. Protein sequence: CASILGLPSYNEQFF.

CDR3 residues: CASNIAGWAEAFF. Here the CDR3 DNA reads TGTGCCAGCAATATCGCGGGGTGGGCTGAAGCTTTCTTT. The chain couples TRBV28 to TRBJ1-1; D is unclear. The CDR3 extends over 13 amino acids. Trimming took 7 bases from V and 6 from J, leaving 15 bases between them. Germline V gene lookup returns CDR1 MDHEN and CDR2 SYDVKM.

The chain is built from TRBV27 and TRBJ1-2; D not resolved. This CDR3 contains 13 residues. The V and J ends lost 0 bases and 3 bases respectively, with 5 bases between them. Germline-derived CDR1 and CDR2 are MNHEY and SMNVEV (reference sequence). The DNA of the CDR3 is TGTGCCAGCAGTTTATCCGAGTACTATGGCTACACCTTC. It translates to CASSLSEYYGYTF.

In its sample, this clone was seen once. This chain uses TRBV5-1 with TRBJ1-1; D gene unclear. V was clipped by 0 bases and J by 4 bases, with 13 bases between them. Germline-derived CDR1 and CDR2 are SGHRS and YFSETQ. This CDR3 is 15 amino acids long. DNA for the CDR3: TGCGCCAGCAGCTTGGTGGGGAGGGCCTTCACTGAAGCTTTCTTT. Protein product: CASSLVGRAFTEAFF.

CDR3 protein: CAISHKLAGGGDEQFF. CDR3 nucleotides: TGTGCCATCAGCCACAAACTAGCGGGAGGGGGGGATGAGCAGTTCTTC. V and J are TRBV10-3 and TRBJ2-1, with 13 bases that match TRBD2. In germline, CDR1 is ENHRY, CDR2 SYGVKD. The CDR3 is 16 amino acids. V lost 6 bases and J lost 8; bases outside the gene matches: 10.

This chain links TRBV6-5 with TRBJ1-3; D perhaps matches TRBD1 (6 bases). The V gene lost 6 bases and the J gene lost 0 bases, with 9 bases spanning the gap. Germline assignment: CDR1 MNHEY and CDR2 SVGAGI. CDR3 length: 14 amino acids. The CDR3 here is CASRQQGSGNTIYF. In nucleotides, the CDR3 is TGTGCCAGCAGGCAACAGGGCTCTGGAAACACCATATATTTT.

The chain is built from TRBV11-2 and TRBJ2-1, with D possibly matching TRBD1 (6 bases). The CDR3 loop spans 13 amino acids. The germline V gene encodes CDR1 SGHAT and CDR2 FQNNGV. Trimming took 1 base from V and 15 from J, leaving 16 bases between them. CDR3 sequence reads: CASSLVYRADRFF. The DNA for the CDR3 is TGTGCCAGCAGCTTAGTATACAGGGCGGACCGGTTCTTC.

The genes are TRBV5-4 and TRBJ2-2; D may be TRBD2 (5 bases). Germline-derived CDR1 and CDR2 are SGHNT and YYREEE (reference sequence). V dropped 4 bases and J dropped 1 base, with 11 bases sitting between them. The CDR3 totals 15 residues. The CDR3 protein is CASSPWTVNTGELFF. The CDR3 DNA sequence: TGTGCCAGCAGCCCCTGGACTGTGAACACCGGGGAGCTGTTTTTT.

The gene calls are TRBV9 and TRBJ1-2; no clear D gene. V shed 4 bases and J shed 5 bases, with 15 bases lying between them. Germline CDR1 is SGDLS and CDR2 is YYNGEE. The CDR3 extends over 14 amino acids. This chain's CDR3 is CASSTHTGGYGYTF. The DNA for the CDR3 is TGTGCCAGCAGCACCCACACGGGAGGGTATGGCTACACCTTC.